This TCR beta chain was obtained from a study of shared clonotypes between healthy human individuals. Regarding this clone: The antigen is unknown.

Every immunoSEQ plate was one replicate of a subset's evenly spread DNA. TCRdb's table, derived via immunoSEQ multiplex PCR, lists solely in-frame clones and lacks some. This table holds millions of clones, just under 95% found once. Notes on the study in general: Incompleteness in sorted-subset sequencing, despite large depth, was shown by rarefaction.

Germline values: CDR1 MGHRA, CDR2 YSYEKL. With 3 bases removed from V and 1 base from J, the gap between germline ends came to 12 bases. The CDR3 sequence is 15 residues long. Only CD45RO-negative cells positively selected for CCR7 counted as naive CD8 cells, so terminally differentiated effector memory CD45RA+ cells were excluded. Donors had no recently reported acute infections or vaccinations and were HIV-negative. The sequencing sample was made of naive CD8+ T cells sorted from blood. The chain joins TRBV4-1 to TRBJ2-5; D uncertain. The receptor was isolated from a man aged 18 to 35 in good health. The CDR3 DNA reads TGCGCCAGCAGCCAGCGCCCGGGTTTCCAAGAGACCCAGTACTTC. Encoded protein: CASSQRPGFQETQYF.